These 10 T cell receptor beta chains were all obtained from the same sample, sequenced in a study of blood T cell repertoires in COVID-19. The method was immunoSEQ multiplex PCR; TCRdb's version includes in-frame clones alone and lacks a portion of them. Of 100,000 to 150,000 clones in the sample, around 87% were seen once. Specimen: peripheral blood. These TCRs come from a woman aged 60-70 years with acute or convalescent COVID-19.

The chain carries TRBV7-2 and TRBJ2-7, with TRBD2 matching over 15 bases. J lost 10 bases, V lost 5 bases, and 6 bases had no gene match. This CDR3 contains 14 residues. The V gene's germline CDR1 is SGHTA and CDR2 FQGNSA. CDR3 in DNA: TGTGCCAGCAGCCACGGACTAGCGGGAGGGGAACAGTACTTC. This sequence encodes CASSHGLAGGEQYF.

The sample holds a few counts of this clone. The chain couples TRBV2 to TRBJ1-2; TRBD1 might be the D (5 bases). The V gene lost 8 bases and the J gene lost 5 bases, with 15 bases spanning the gap. Germline V gene lookup returns CDR1 SNHLY and CDR2 FYNNEI. This CDR3 spans 13 amino acids. This CDR3 is CASGRAGGYGYTF. Written as DNA, the CDR3 is TGTGCCAGCGGCCGAGCTGGGGGGTATGGCTACACCTTC. The full variable domain, completed using reference TRBV2 and TRBJ1-2, is EPEVTQTPSHQVTQMGQEVILRCVPISNHLYFYWYRQILGQKVEFLVSFYNNEISEKSEIFDDQFSVERPDGSNFTLKIRSTKLEDSAMYFCASGRAGGYGYTFGSGTRLTVV.

DNA for the CDR3: TGTGCCAGCAGTGTAGTCAGAGGGAACACTGAAGCTTTCTTT. Protein sequence: CASSVVRGNTEAFF. This chain joins TRBV2 and TRBJ1-1; D is uncertain. The germline V and J ends were trimmed by 4 bases and 1 base, with 10 bases remaining between them. Germline assignment: CDR1 SNHLY and CDR2 FYNNEI. The CDR3 extends over 14 amino acids.

The chain couples TRBV7-6 to TRBJ1-2; weak D call: TRBD1 (5 bases). V was shortened by 6 bases and J by 3 bases, with 11 bases between the two germline ends. The CDR3 is 13 amino acids. CDR1 SGHVS and CDR2 FNYEAQ come from the germline V gene. DNA for the CDR3: TGTGCCAGCAGTCAGACAGAAGACTATGGCTACACCTTC. Residues: CASSQTEDYGYTF.

The chain recombines TRBV24-1 with TRBJ2-1; tentatively, D is TRBD1 (5 bases). Deletions cut 2 bases from V and 9 bases from J, with 16 bases between. The length of the CDR3 is 15 residues. The germline gives CDR1 KGHDR, CDR2 SFDVKD. CDR3 bases: TGTGCCACCAGTGATTCTACCAGGGTTCTGGGTGAGCAGTTCTTC. It codes for CATSDSTRVLGEQFF.

This clone appeared once. The V call is TRBV5-1, the J call TRBJ1-6, with D possibly matching TRBD1 (5 bases). The germline V and J ends were trimmed by 5 bases and 7 bases, with 7 bases remaining between them. Germline values: CDR1 SGHRS, CDR2 YFSETQ. The CDR3 is 12 amino acids. The DNA of the CDR3 is TGCGCCAGCAGGGGGCAGAATTCACCCCTCCACTTT. It encodes CASRGQNSPLHF. The whole variable domain, remainder taken from reference TRBV5-1 and TRBJ1-6, is KAGVTQTPRYLIKTRGQQVTLSCSPISGHRSVSWYQQTPGQGLQFLFEYFSETQRNKGNFPGRFSGRQFSNSRSEMNVSTLELGDSALYLCASRGQNSPLHFGNGTRLTVT.

The table lists this clone with a few counts. The V gene is TRBV5-1, the J gene TRBJ1-1; 8 bases fit TRBD1. Germline assignment: CDR1 SGHRS and CDR2 YFSETQ. The J segment lost 1 base and the V segment lost 2 bases, leaving 4 bases of the junction unmatched. The CDR3 covers 15 residues. In DNA, the CDR3 is TGCGCCAGCAGCTTTTCCGGGACAGGGAACACTGAAGCTTTCTTT. This sequence encodes CASSFSGTGNTEAFF. Drawing the rest from reference TRBV5-1 and TRBJ1-1, the complete variable domain is KAGVTQTPRYLIKTRGQQVTLSCSPISGHRSVSWYQQTPGQGLQFLFEYFSETQRNKGNFPGRFSGRQFSNSRSEMNVSTLELGDSALYLCASSFSGTGNTEAFFGQGTRLTVV.

The chain couples TRBV28 to TRBJ1-1; D remains unclear. The ends were cut back, 7 bases at V and 3 bases at J, with 6 bases in the middle. Looked up from germline, CDR1 is MDHEN and CDR2 is SYDVKM. The CDR3 consists of 11 residues. The CDR3 reads CASTSYTEAFF. The DNA of the CDR3 is TGTGCCAGCACCTCGTACACTGAAGCTTTCTTT.

The chain carries TRBV6-1 and TRBJ2-1, with 10 bases that match TRBD2. Germline-derived CDR1 and CDR2 are MNHNS and SASEGT. The length of the CDR3 is 15 residues. V was clipped by 3 bases and J by 6 bases; unmatched bases: 5. For the CDR3, the DNA is TGTGCCAGCAGTGACGGCCTAGCGGGAGCCAATGAGCAGTTCTTC. Translating gives CASSDGLAGANEQFF.

This chain connects TRBV6-2 or TRBV6-3 to TRBJ2-7, with TRBD1 matching 7 bases. The CDR3 runs to 14 residues. The V gene end was trimmed by 0 bases and the J gene end by 5 bases; junction bases not matched to a gene: 4. Germline CDR1 is MNHEY and CDR2 is SVGEGT. The CDR3 loop is CASSYSGRGNEQYV. The CDR3 coding sequence is TGTGCCAGCAGTTACTCGGGCAGGGGGAACGAGCAGTACGTC.